These T cell receptor beta chains were read from a single sample in a study of blood T cell repertoires in COVID-19. Sequenced by immunoSEQ multiplex PCR; TCRdb stores in-frame clones only, minus some. Here the sample spans around 90,000 clones, about 80% being singletons. The sequencing input was peripheral blood. Source of these receptors: a human donor in a cohort sampled during active COVID-19. Each CDR3 is given with its conserved first and last residue. D genes are given only for firm matches. Size is omitted from some rows. Given values are once, few, many or a class for expanded clones.

CDR3aa	CDR3nt	v_gene	abundance	d_gene	j_gene
CATKSGGRYEQYF	TGTGCCACCAAGAGCGGGGGCCGCTACGAGCAGTACTTC	TRBV28	NA	TRBD2	TRBJ2-7
CASSLGDQETQYF	TGTGCCAGCAGCCTCGGGGACCAAGAGACCCAGTACTTC	TRBV11-2	few	NA	TRBJ2-5
CASSEGQGFRQYF	TGTGCCAGCAGTGAAGGGCAGGGTTTCCGGCAGTACTTC	TRBV6-1	NA	NA	TRBJ2-7
CASSPQGRSDTQYF	TGTGCCAGCAGCCCTCAGGGGCGATCAGATACGCAGTATTTT	TRBV7-2	once	NA	TRBJ2-3
CASSLELAKNIQYF	TGTGCCAGCAGCTTAGAACTGGCCAAAAACATTCAGTACTTC	TRBV7-9	few	NA	TRBJ2-4
CASSRQGWDTGELFF	TGTGCCAGCAGTCGACAGGGGTGGGACACCGGGGAGCTGTTTTTT	TRBV28	NA	TRBD1	TRBJ2-2
CASSPQRSYEQYF	TGTGCCAGCTCACCACAACGGAGCTACGAGCAGTACTTC	TRBV18	NA	NA	TRBJ2-7
CASTMKAGTNGEQYF	TGTGCCAGCACTATGAAAGCGGGAACGAATGGCGAGCAGTACTTC	TRBV5-4	few	TRBD2	TRBJ2-7
CASSVLAGANTGELFF	TGTGCCAGCAGCGTACTAGCGGGAGCGAACACCGGGGAGCTGTTTTTT	TRBV9	NA	TRBD2	TRBJ2-2
CASSLTGDTTYEQYF	TGTGCCAGCAGCCTGACAGGGGACACCACCTACGAGCAGTACTTC	TRBV5-5	NA	TRBD1	TRBJ2-7
CASSPSPLDTQYF	TGTGCCAGCAGCCCGAGCCCCTTAGATACGCAGTATTTT	TRBV7-9	NA	NA	TRBJ2-3
CASSRSGELFF	TGTGCCAGCTCTAGGTCCGGGGAGCTGTTTTTT	TRBV7-9	NA	NA	TRBJ2-2
CASSPQGNTEAFF	TGCGCCAGCAGCCCACAGGGTAACACTGAAGCTTTCTTT	TRBV4-1	NA	NA	TRBJ1-1
CASSLHSTDTEAFF	TGTGCCAGCAGCTTACACTCAACGGACACTGAAGCTTTCTTT	TRBV7-3	NA	NA	TRBJ1-1
CATSESHRDYEQYF	TGTGCCACCAGTGAATCTCACAGGGACTACGAGCAGTACTTC	TRBV24-1	NA	NA	TRBJ2-7
CASSLQGARGNTEAFF	TGTGCCAGCAGCTTACAGGGGGCGAGAGGGAACACTGAAGCTTTCTTT	TRBV28	NA	TRBD1	TRBJ1-1
CASSDRGNEQFF	TGTGCCAGCTCAGACAGGGGCAATGAGCAGTTCTTC	TRBV18	NA	TRBD1	TRBJ2-1
CATALDRGYQETQYF	TGTGCCACGGCCCTAGATCGAGGGTACCAAGAGACCCAGTACTTC	TRBV15	NA	NA	TRBJ2-5
CASSLGTSGNYEQYF	TGTGCCAGCTCTCTAGGGACTAGCGGCAACTACGAGCAGTACTTC	TRBV18	NA	TRBD2	TRBJ2-7
CASSSTGTGGWEQYF	TGTGCCAGTAGTTCAACCGGGACAGGGGGTTGGGAGCAGTACTTC	TRBV19	once	TRBD1	TRBJ2-7
CSAAASYEQYF	TGCAGTGCGGCGGCCTCCTACGAGCAGTACTTC	TRBV20-1	few	NA	TRBJ2-7
CASSKTGTGSLYGYTF	TGTGCCAGTAGTAAGACCGGGACAGGCTCCCTCTATGGCTACACCTTC	TRBV19	NA	TRBD1	TRBJ1-2
CASSEAWRSGGSGYTF	TGTGCCAGCAGTGAAGCGTGGAGGTCCGGAGGTAGCGGCTACACCTTC	TRBV2	NA	NA	TRBJ1-2
CASSRTRDRETYEQYF	TGCGCCAGCAGCCGAACCAGGGACAGGGAAACCTACGAGCAGTACTTC	TRBV4-1	NA	TRBD1	TRBJ2-7
CASSALAGVEQYF	TGTGCCAGCAGTGCCCTAGCGGGAGTCGAGCAGTACTTC	TRBV2	NA	TRBD2	TRBJ2-7
CASHSYGEQYF	TGTGCCAGTCATTCCTACGGCGAGCAGTACTTC	TRBV19	NA	NA	TRBJ2-7
CASSPRTGGNEQFF	TGTGCCAGCAGCCCGCGGACAGGGGGCAATGAGCAGTTCTTC	TRBV27	NA	TRBD1	TRBJ2-1
CASSRQADLNTEAFF	TGTGCCAGCAGCCGTCAGGCAGACCTGAACACTGAAGCTTTCTTT	TRBV7-3	NA	NA	TRBJ1-1
CASSMEGPQHF	TGTGCCAGTAGTATGGAGGGGCCCCAGCATTTT	TRBV19	NA	NA	TRBJ1-5
CASSPSGLRGWALHF	TGTGCCAGCAGTCCATCGGGCCTCAGGGGATGGGCCCTCCACTTT	TRBV28	few	NA	TRBJ1-6
CASSKTRTDSYGYTF	TGCGCCAGCAGCAAAACCCGGACAGACTCCTATGGCTACACCTTC	TRBV10-2	NA	NA	TRBJ1-2
CASSPPSSGWWVEQFF	TGTGCCAGCTCACCACCCTCTAGCGGGTGGTGGGTTGAGCAGTTCTTC	TRBV18	NA	TRBD2	TRBJ2-1
CASSLTSGRVNEQFF	TGTGCCAGCAGCTTAACTAGCGGGAGGGTCAATGAGCAGTTCTTC	TRBV7-9	NA	TRBD2	TRBJ2-1
CSVWRDRGNEKLFF	TGCAGCGTTTGGCGGGACAGGGGGAATGAAAAACTGTTTTTT	TRBV29-1	NA	TRBD1	TRBJ1-4
CASSSPSGTDTQYF	TGTGCCAGCAGCTCCCCTAGCGGCACAGATACGCAGTATTTT	TRBV5-8	NA	NA	TRBJ2-3
CASSLRKTSGLTDTQYF	TGTGCCAGCAGTTTACGTAAGACTAGCGGGCTCACAGATACGCAGTATTTT	TRBV28	NA	TRBD2	TRBJ2-3
CASSQDLRGPSYEQYF	TGTGCCAGCAGCCAAGATCTTAGGGGGCCCTCCTACGAGCAGTACTTC	TRBV3-1/TRBV3-2	NA	TRBD1	TRBJ2-7
CASSYEAASGNTIYF	TGTGCCAGCAGTTATGAGGCAGCCTCTGGAAACACCATATATTTT	TRBV6-5	NA	NA	TRBJ1-3
CASKLTSHSYNEQFF	TGTGCCAGCAAACTCACTAGCCACTCCTACAATGAGCAGTTCTTC	TRBV3-1/TRBV3-2	NA	NA	TRBJ2-1
CASSFGTGGRYGYTF	TGTGCCAGCAGCTTCGGGACAGGGGGCCGTTATGGCTACACCTTC	TRBV5-4	NA	TRBD1	TRBJ1-2
CASSSRPGSGNTIYF	TGTGCCAGCAGCTCCCGACCGGGTTCAGGAAACACCATATATTTT	TRBV7-2	NA	NA	TRBJ1-3
CSASGGRNTEAFF	TGCAGTGCTAGTGGGGGCCGGAACACTGAAGCTTTCTTT	TRBV20-1	NA	NA	TRBJ1-1
CASSENRGTGQPQHF	TGTGCCAGCAGTGAGAACAGGGGGACTGGTCAGCCCCAGCATTTT	TRBV6-1	NA	TRBD1	TRBJ1-5
CASSLSKRGRRAEAFF	TGTGCCAGCAGTTTAAGTAAAAGGGGGCGGCGGGCTGAAGCTTTCTTT	TRBV28	NA	TRBD1	TRBJ1-1